This T cell receptor (beta chain) was obtained from a study of T cell responses to AZD1222 COVID-19 vaccine. Deletions cut 0 bases from V and 1 base from J, with 7 bases between. CDR1 and CDR2 from the germline V gene are SGDLS and YYNGEE. This CDR3 region has 15 residues. Study-level results: White British people made up most donors, females outnumbered males, and clonal diversity was possibly underestimated.

Data came from immunoSEQ multiplex PCR; TCRdb stores just in-frame clones and leaves some out. The table has 75,000 to 100,000 clones, nearly 90% seen once. Turning to this clone: The antigen is unknown.

The source was peripheral blood, collected on day 0 of AZD1222 vaccination. The V gene is TRBV9, the J gene TRBJ2-2; perhaps D is TRBD1 or TRBD2 (5 bases each). The sequence was obtained from an adult in good health. The CDR3 region is CASSVGGRNTGELFF. The CDR3 DNA sequence: TGTGCCAGCAGCGTAGGGGGGAGGAACACCGGGGAGCTGTTTTTT.